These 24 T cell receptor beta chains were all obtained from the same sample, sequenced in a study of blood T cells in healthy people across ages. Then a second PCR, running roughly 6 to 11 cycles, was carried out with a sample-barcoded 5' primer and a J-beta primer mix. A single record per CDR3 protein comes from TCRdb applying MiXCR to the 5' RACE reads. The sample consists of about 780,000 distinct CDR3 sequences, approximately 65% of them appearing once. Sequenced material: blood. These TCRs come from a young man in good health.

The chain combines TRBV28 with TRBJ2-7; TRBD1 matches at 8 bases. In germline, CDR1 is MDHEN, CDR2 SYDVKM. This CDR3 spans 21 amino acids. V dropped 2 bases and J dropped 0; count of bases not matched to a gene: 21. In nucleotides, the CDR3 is TGTGCCAGCAGTTTAGTAGTAGCTCGCCTCCGGGACAGGCCGAGCTCCTACGAGCAGTACTTC. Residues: CASSLVVARLRDRPSSYEQYF.

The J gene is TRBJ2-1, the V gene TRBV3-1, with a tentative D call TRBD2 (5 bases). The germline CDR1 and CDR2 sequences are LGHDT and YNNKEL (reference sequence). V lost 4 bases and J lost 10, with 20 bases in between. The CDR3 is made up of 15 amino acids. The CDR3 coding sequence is TGTGCCAGCAGCCCCCCCCGGGATGTCCTCTACGAGCAGTTCTTC. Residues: CASSPPRDVLYEQFF.

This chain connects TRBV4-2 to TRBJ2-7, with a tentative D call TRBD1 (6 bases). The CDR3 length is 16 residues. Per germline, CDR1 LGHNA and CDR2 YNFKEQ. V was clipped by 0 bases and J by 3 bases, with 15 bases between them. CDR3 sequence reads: CASSQDRGQGVYEQYF. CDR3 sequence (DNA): TGTGCCAGCAGCCAAGATCGGGGACAAGGCGTCTACGAGCAGTACTTC.

This chain's CDR3 is CASSEGWTYEQYF. The CDR3 DNA follows: TGTGCCAGCAGTGAGGGGTGGACCTACGAGCAGTACTTC. The genes are TRBV2 and TRBJ2-4; D gene uncertain. TRBJ2-7 explains the end of the DNA better; the J call may be wrong. The germline CDR1 and CDR2 sequences are SNHLY and FYNNEI. This CDR3 spans 13 amino acids.

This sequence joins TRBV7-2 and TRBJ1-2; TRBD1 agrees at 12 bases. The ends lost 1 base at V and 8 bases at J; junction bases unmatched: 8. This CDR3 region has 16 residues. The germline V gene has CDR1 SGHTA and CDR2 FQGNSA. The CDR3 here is CASSLGLGQGAGGYTF. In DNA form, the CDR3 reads TGTGCCAGCAGCTTAGGATTGGGACAGGGGGCGGGAGGCTACACCTTC.

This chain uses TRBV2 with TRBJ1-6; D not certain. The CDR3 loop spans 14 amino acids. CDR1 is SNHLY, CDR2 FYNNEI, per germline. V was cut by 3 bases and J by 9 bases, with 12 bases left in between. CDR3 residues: CASSDTLTSSPLHF. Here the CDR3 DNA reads TGTGCCAGCAGTGATACACTTACCAGTTCACCCCTCCACTTT.

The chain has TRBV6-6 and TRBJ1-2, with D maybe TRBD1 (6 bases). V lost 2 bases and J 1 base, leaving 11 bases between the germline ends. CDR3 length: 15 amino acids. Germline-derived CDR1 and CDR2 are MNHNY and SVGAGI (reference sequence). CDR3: CASSYTQGLNYGYTF. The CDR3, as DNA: TGTGCCAGCAGTTACACACAGGGACTTAACTATGGCTACACCTTC.

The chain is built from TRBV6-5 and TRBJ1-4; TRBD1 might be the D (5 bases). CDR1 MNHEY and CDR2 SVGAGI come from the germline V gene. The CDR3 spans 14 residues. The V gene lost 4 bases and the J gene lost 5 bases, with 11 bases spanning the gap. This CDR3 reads CASSFRVRNEKLFF. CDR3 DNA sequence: TGTGCCAGCAGTTTCAGGGTTCGAAATGAAAAACTGTTTTTT.

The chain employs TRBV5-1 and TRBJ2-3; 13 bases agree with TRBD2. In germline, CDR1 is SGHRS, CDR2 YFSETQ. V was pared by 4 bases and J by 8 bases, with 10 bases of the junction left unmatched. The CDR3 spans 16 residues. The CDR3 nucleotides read TGCGCCAGCAGCGTGGGACTAGCGGGGACCCGTGTTACGCAGTATTTT. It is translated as CASSVGLAGTRVTQYF.

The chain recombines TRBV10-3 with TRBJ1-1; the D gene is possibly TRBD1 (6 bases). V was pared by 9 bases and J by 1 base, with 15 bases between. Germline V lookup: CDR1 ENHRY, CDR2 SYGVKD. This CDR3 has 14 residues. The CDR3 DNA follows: TGTGCCATTAGTAGAGGGGGACCGAACACTGAAGCTTTCTTT. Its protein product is CAISRGGPNTEAFF.

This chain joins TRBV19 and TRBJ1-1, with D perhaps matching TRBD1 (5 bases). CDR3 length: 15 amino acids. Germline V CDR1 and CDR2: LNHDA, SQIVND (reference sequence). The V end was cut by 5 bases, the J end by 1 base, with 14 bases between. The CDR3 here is CASSHRLGRNTEAFF. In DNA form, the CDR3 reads TGTGCCAGTAGTCACCGCCTGGGACGGAACACTGAAGCTTTCTTT.

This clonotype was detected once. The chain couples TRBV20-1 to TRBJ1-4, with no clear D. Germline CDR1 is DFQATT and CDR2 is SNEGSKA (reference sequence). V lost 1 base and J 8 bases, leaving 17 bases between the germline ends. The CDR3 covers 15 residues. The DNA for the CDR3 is TGCAGTGCTAGAGTTCGGGGAGAACTAAGGGAAAAACTGTTTTTT. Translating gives CSARVRGELREKLFF.

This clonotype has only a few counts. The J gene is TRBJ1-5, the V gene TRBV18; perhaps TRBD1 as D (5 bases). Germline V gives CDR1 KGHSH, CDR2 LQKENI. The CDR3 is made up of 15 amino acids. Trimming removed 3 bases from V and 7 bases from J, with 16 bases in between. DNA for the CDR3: TGTGCCAGCTCACCCGAAGGGCTTCGGGGCCAGCCCCAGCATTTT. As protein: CASSPEGLRGQPQHF.

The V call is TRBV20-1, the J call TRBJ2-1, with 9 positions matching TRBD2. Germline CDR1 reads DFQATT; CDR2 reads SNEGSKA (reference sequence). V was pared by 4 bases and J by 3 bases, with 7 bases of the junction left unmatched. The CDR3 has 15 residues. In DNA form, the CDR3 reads TGCAGTGCTACCCCCGCTAGCGGGATCTACAATGAGCAGTTCTTC. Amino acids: CSATPASGIYNEQFF.

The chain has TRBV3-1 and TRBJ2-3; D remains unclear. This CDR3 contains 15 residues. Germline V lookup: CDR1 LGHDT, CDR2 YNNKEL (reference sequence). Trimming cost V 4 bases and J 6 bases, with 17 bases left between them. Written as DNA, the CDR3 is TGTGCCAGCAGCCCAGGTGGCAGAGTTGCTGATACGCAGTATTTT. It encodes CASSPGGRVADTQYF.

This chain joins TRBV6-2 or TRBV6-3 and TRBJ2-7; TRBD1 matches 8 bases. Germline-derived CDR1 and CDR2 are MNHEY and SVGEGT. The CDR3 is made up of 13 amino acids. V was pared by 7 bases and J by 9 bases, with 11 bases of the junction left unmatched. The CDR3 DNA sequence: TGTGCCAGCATAGGGGACAGGTGGAATGTGCAGTACTTC. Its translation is CASIGDRWNVQYF.

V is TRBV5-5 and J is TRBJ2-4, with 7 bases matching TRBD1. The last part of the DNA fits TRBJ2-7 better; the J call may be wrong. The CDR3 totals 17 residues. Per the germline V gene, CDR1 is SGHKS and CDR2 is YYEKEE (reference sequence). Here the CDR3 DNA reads TGTGCCAGCAGCTTGGGGTCGACAGGGTCCACGACGAACGAGCAGTACTTC. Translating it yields CASSLGSTGSTTNEQYF.

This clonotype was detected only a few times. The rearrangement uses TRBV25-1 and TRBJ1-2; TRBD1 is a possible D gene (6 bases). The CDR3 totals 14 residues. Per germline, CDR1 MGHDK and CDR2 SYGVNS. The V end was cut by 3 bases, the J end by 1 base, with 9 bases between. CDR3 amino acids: CASSDGQLNYGYTF. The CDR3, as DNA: TGTGCCAGCAGTGACGGACAGCTTAACTATGGCTACACCTTC.

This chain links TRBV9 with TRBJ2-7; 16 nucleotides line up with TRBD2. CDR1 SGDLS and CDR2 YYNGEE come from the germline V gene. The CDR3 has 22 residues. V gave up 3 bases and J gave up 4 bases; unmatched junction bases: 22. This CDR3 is CASSARLPGLAGGLPRSYEQYF. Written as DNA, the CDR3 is TGTGCCAGCAGCGCAAGATTACCGGGACTAGCGGGGGGGCTACCTAGGTCATACGAGCAGTACTTC.

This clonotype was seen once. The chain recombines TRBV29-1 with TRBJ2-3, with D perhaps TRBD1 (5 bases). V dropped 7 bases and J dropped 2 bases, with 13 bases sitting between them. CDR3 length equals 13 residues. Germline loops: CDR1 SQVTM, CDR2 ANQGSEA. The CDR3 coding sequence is TGCAGCGCCGAAGGGGAAACCACAGATACGCAGTATTTT. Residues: CSAEGETTDTQYF.

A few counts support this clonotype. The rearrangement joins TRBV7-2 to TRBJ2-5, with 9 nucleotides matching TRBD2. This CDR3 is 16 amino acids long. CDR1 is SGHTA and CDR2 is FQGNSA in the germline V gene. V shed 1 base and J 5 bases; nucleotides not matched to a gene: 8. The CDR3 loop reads CASSLGGGGAVETQYF. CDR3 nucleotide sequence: TGTGCCAGCAGCTTAGGCGGCGGGGGGGCGGTGGAGACCCAGTACTTC.

This CDR3 reads CATSRRLQGTGDTEAFF. Written as DNA, the CDR3 is TGTGCCACCAGCAGACGCCTACAGGGAACGGGGGACACTGAAGCTTTCTTT. The chain has TRBV15 and TRBJ1-1; a possible D gene is TRBD1 (6 bases). CDR1 and CDR2 from the germline V gene are LNHNV and YYDKDF (reference sequence). Trimming cost V 2 bases and J 3 bases, with 19 bases left between them. There are 17 residues in the CDR3.

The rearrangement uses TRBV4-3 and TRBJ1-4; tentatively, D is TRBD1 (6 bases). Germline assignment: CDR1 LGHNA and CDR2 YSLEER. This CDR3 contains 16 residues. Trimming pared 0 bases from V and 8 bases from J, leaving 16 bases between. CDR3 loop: CASSQDWGARGEKLFF. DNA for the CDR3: TGCGCCAGCAGCCAAGATTGGGGGGCCCGAGGGGAAAAACTGTTTTTT.

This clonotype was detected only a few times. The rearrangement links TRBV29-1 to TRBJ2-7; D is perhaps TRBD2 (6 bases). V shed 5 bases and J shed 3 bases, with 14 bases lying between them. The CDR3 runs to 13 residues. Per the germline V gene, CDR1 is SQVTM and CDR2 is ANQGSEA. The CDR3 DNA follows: TGCAGCGTTAGACTAGTCTTTGGCTACGAGCAGTACTTC. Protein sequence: CSVRLVFGYEQYF.